These T cell receptor beta chains were read from a single sample in a study of neoadjuvant anti-PD-1 for oral cavity cancer. Data came from immunoSEQ multiplex PCR; TCRdb stores just in-frame clones and leaves some out. The data contain roughly 14,000 clones, 71% of them singletons. The material was PBMCs, obtained after nivolumab (anti-PD-1) treatment. These receptors were collected from a person between 40 and 79 years old with oral cavity squamous cell carcinoma. Each CDR3 is given with its conserved first and last residue. Fields, in order: V gene, D gene, clone size, J gene, CDR3 DNA, CDR3 protein. D genes are given only for firm matches. Clone size is not always given. Where it is, it says once, few, many or a class for expanded clones.

V gene: TRBV6-5
D gene: -
clone size: -
J gene: TRBJ2-7
CDR3 DNA: TGTGCCAGCGGGACGGCCAGCTACGAGCAGTACTTC
CDR3 protein: CASGTASYEQYF

V gene: TRBV19
D gene: TRBD1
clone size: -
J gene: TRBJ1-2
CDR3 DNA: TGTGCCAGTAGTATTCCTTTGACAGGGACGGGCTACACCTTC
CDR3 protein: CASSIPLTGTGYTF

V gene: TRBV2
D gene: -
clone size: -
J gene: TRBJ2-3
CDR3 DNA: TGTGCCAGCAGTGAAAGGAGGGCAGATACGCAGTATTTT
CDR3 protein: CASSERRADTQYF

V gene: TRBV7-9
D gene: TRBD2
clone size: -
J gene: TRBJ2-7
CDR3 DNA: TGTGCCAGCAGCCGGCGGGGGGTCTACGAGCAGTACTTC
CDR3 protein: CASSRRGVYEQYF

V gene: TRBV2
D gene: -
clone size: -
J gene: TRBJ1-2
CDR3 DNA: TGTGCCAGCAGAGAAGGGGGAGGGGGCTACACCTTC
CDR3 protein: CASREGGGGYTF

V gene: TRBV28
D gene: -
clone size: once
J gene: TRBJ1-2
CDR3 DNA: TGTGCCAGCAGTTTACTCTCAGGGCTTGGAGGCTACACCTTC
CDR3 protein: CASSLLSGLGGYTF

V gene: TRBV11-3
D gene: TRBD2
clone size: once
J gene: TRBJ2-1
CDR3 DNA: TGTGCCAGCAGCTTAGGGGGACTAGCGGAGCAGTTCTTC
CDR3 protein: CASSLGGLAEQFF

V gene: TRBV4-2
D gene: -
clone size: few
J gene: TRBJ2-7
CDR3 DNA: TGTGCCAGCAGCCAAGTGGGGCTCTACGAGCAGTACTTC
CDR3 protein: CASSQVGLYEQYF

V gene: TRBV28
D gene: -
clone size: -
J gene: TRBJ2-7
CDR3 DNA: TGTGCCAGCAGTTTCTCCAGGGGTTTGGACGAGCAGTACTTC
CDR3 protein: CASSFSRGLDEQYF

V gene: TRBV6-1
D gene: -
clone size: -
J gene: TRBJ1-5
CDR3 DNA: TGTGCCAGCAGTGAAATACGGAATCAGCCCCAGCATTTT
CDR3 protein: CASSEIRNQPQHF

V gene: TRBV10-3
D gene: -
clone size: -
J gene: TRBJ1-1
CDR3 DNA: TGTGCCATCAAAATCCAGGGACTGAACACTGAAGCTTTCTTT
CDR3 protein: CAIKIQGLNTEAFF

V gene: TRBV6-5
D gene: -
clone size: -
J gene: TRBJ1-5
CDR3 DNA: TGTGCCAGCAGTCCCGACAGACACAATCAGCCCCAGCATTTT
CDR3 protein: CASSPDRHNQPQHF

V gene: TRBV6-1
D gene: -
clone size: few
J gene: TRBJ1-3
CDR3 DNA: TGTGCCAGCAGTGAGGATAACAGATCTTATGGAAACACCATATATTTT
CDR3 protein: CASSEDNRSYGNTIYF

V gene: TRBV27
D gene: -
clone size: -
J gene: TRBJ2-7
CDR3 DNA: TGTGCCAGCAGTCCCCGTCCGTCTGTAGGAGGCGAGCAGTACTTC
CDR3 protein: CASSPRPSVGGEQYF

V gene: TRBV2
D gene: TRBD1
clone size: -
J gene: TRBJ2-1
CDR3 DNA: TGTGCCAGCAGTGAATTAAGGGGGCCCTACAATGAGCAGTTCTTC
CDR3 protein: CASSELRGPYNEQFF

V gene: TRBV6-1
D gene: TRBD1
clone size: -
J gene: TRBJ1-5
CDR3 DNA: TGTGCCAGCAGGAGCACAGGGGGTAATCAGCCCCAGCATTTT
CDR3 protein: CASRSTGGNQPQHF

V gene: TRBV27
D gene: TRBD2
clone size: few
J gene: TRBJ2-1
CDR3 DNA: TGTGCCAGCAGTCCCCGCCCCCGGGAGGGGCAGTTCTTC
CDR3 protein: CASSPRPREGQFF

V gene: TRBV10-3
D gene: -
clone size: -
J gene: TRBJ1-5
CDR3 DNA: TGTGCCATCAGTGACATCTCTCAGCCCCAGCATTTT
CDR3 protein: CAISDISQPQHF

V gene: TRBV6-1
D gene: TRBD2
clone size: -
J gene: TRBJ2-5
CDR3 DNA: TGTGCCAGCAGTGAAAAAGCGGGACTAGCGGGCTCAGAGACCCAGTACTTC
CDR3 protein: CASSEKAGLAGSETQYF

V gene: TRBV5-1
D gene: -
clone size: -
J gene: TRBJ1-1
CDR3 DNA: TGCGCCAGCAGCTTGGACGGGTGGAACACTGAAGCTTTCTTT
CDR3 protein: CASSLDGWNTEAFF

V gene: TRBV27
D gene: -
clone size: -
J gene: TRBJ1-5
CDR3 DNA: TGTGCCAGCAGTACCCAGACAGAGTTCAATCAGCCCCAGCATTTT
CDR3 protein: CASSTQTEFNQPQHF

V gene: TRBV19
D gene: TRBD1
clone size: -
J gene: TRBJ2-1
CDR3 DNA: TGTGCCAGTAGTATCTCGACAGGGACGGGTACCAATGAGCAGTTCTTC
CDR3 protein: CASSISTGTGTNEQFF

V gene: TRBV10-1
D gene: TRBD1
clone size: -
J gene: TRBJ1-1
CDR3 DNA: TGCGCCAGCAGTGACAGGGGGATTGAAGCTTTCTTT
CDR3 protein: CASSDRGIEAFF

V gene: TRBV5-1
D gene: -
clone size: -
J gene: TRBJ2-1
CDR3 DNA: TGCGCCAGCAGCCCGACTACCTACTACAATGAGCAGTTCTTC
CDR3 protein: CASSPTTYYNEQFF

V gene: TRBV29-1
D gene: TRBD2
clone size: -
J gene: TRBJ2-6
CDR3 DNA: TGCAGCGCCCAACTAGCGGGAGGGACAATAGGGGCCAACGTCCTGACTTTC
CDR3 protein: CSAQLAGGTIGANVLTF

V gene: TRBV29-1
D gene: TRBD2
clone size: once
J gene: TRBJ2-5
CDR3 DNA: TGCAGCGGCGGGAGTCATCCGGAGGAGACCCAGTACTTC
CDR3 protein: CSGGSHPEETQYF

V gene: TRBV2
D gene: TRBD1
clone size: few
J gene: TRBJ2-7
CDR3 DNA: TGTGCCAGCAGTGATAGACAGGGCACCATCTTCTCCTACGAGCAGTACTTC
CDR3 protein: CASSDRQGTIFSYEQYF

V gene: TRBV5-1
D gene: TRBD2
clone size: -
J gene: TRBJ2-7
CDR3 DNA: TGCGCCAGCAGCGGAAGCGGGAGGGTCATCTCCGAGCAGTACTTC
CDR3 protein: CASSGSGRVISEQYF

V gene: TRBV2
D gene: TRBD2
clone size: -
J gene: TRBJ2-3
CDR3 DNA: TGTGCCAGCAGTGAAGCGGGAGCGGGAGGGGGTACGCAGTATTTT
CDR3 protein: CASSEAGAGGGTQYF